This T cell receptor beta chain was recorded in a study of human T cells and chemical hapten exposure. Study-wide results and limits: Expanded TCR sets contained significantly more large CDR3 similarity clusters than controls.

In TCRdb, the RACE reads were re-called with MiXCR into one record per CDR3 protein. The repertoire holds about 180,000 distinct CDR3 sequences, with under 35% as singletons. In its sample, this clonotype was seen a few times. The target antigen is unknown. CDR3 size: 13 residues. The germline V and J ends were trimmed by 4 bases and 6 bases, with 12 bases remaining between them. Germline values: CDR1 LGHDT, CDR2 YNNKEL (reference sequence). Specified time point: pre-sensitization, week 0. Specified treatment: therapeutic diphenylcyclopropenone sensitization with weekly scalp DPC. The chain links TRBV3-1 to TRBJ1-2; D gene uncertain. This specimen was whole blood, taken in connection with sensitization to the hapten diphenylcyclopropenone (DPC). The receptor's source is a woman in her twenties or thirties with alopecia areata. Some clones in this sample may be carry-over from other donors' samples. The CDR3 coding sequence is TGTGCCAGCAGCCCAACAGAGCGAGATGGCTACACCTTC. Its translation is CASSPTERDGYTF.